Below are 32 T cell receptor beta chains sequenced from a single sample in a study of cytomegalovirus exposure and HLA in healthy donors. The method was immunoSEQ multiplex PCR; TCRdb's version includes in-frame clones alone and lacks a portion of them. The table shows under 250,000 clones, with around nine tenths occurring only once. The sequenced sample was PBMCs. These receptor sequences come from a man aged 18 to 35 in good health and CMV-seronegative.

The V and J genes are TRBV6-1 and TRBJ2-2, with 8 bases matching TRBD2. After removal of 6 bases from V and 7 bases from J, the junction contained 7 bases not matched to a gene. This CDR3 has 14 amino acids. Germline loops: CDR1 MNHNS, CDR2 SASEGT. CDR3 region: CASRPSGSIGELFF. As DNA, the CDR3 is TGTGCCAGCAGGCCCAGCGGGAGTATCGGGGAGCTGTTTTTT.

The chain couples TRBV18 to TRBJ1-1; no clear D. CDR1 and CDR2 from the germline V gene are KGHSH and LQKENI. Trimming left V 3 bases short and J 6 bases short, with 8 bases between. The CDR3 length is 12 residues. The CDR3 bases are TGTGCCAGCTCACCTACGAGCGCTGAAGCTTTCTTT. Translating gives CASSPTSAEAFF.

The chain uses TRBV4-1 and TRBJ1-1, with D possibly matching TRBD1 (6 bases). The V end was cut by 6 bases, the J end by 4 bases, with 18 bases between. CDR1 and CDR2 from the germline V gene are MGHRA and YSYEKL. The CDR3 totals 15 residues. The chain's CDR3 is CASSPRAGEGTEAFF. As DNA, the CDR3 is TGCGCCAGCAGTCCAAGGGCAGGGGAGGGCACTGAAGCTTTCTTT.

V gene TRBV6-5 combines with J gene TRBJ2-7; TRBD1 agrees at 8 bases. The V segment lost 2 bases and the J segment 4 bases; nucleotides outside the gene matches: 7. The CDR3 spans 15 residues. Germline CDR1 MNHEY, CDR2 SVGAGI. The DNA of the CDR3 is TGTGCCAGCAGTTACGGGACAGGTTGGGTTTACGAGCAGTACTTC. Its protein product is CASSYGTGWVYEQYF.

This chain links TRBV7-3 with TRBJ2-1; 8 nucleotides align to TRBD1. Germline V gene sequence: CDR1 SGHTA, CDR2 FQGTGA. The CDR3 is 15 residues long. V was clipped by 4 bases and J by 4 bases; unmatched bases: 6. Here the CDR3 DNA reads TGTGCCAGCAGCTACCAGGGGGCATCGTACAATGAGCAGTTCTTC. The encoded protein is CASSYQGASYNEQFF.

This rearrangement joins TRBV7-3 to TRBJ2-3, with 7 nucleotides matching TRBD2. Germline lookup yields CDR1 SGHTA and CDR2 FQGTGA. Germline trimming cut 1 base from V and 5 bases from J; bases unmatched to any gene: 6. The CDR3 sequence is 15 residues long. The CDR3 DNA reads TGTGCCAGCAGCTTAAGAGGCGGGAGTGAAGATACGCAGTATTTT. Protein: CASSLRGGSEDTQYF.

The genes are TRBV5-4 and TRBJ2-5; 7 bases agree with TRBD1. The CDR3 has 14 amino acids. The V and J ends lost 4 bases and 1 base, in that order; junction bases with no gene match: 4. CDR1 is SGHNT and CDR2 is YYREEE in the germline V gene (reference sequence). For the CDR3, the DNA is TGTGCCAGCAGCCCCAGACAGGGCCAAGAGACCCAGTACTTC. Protein: CASSPRQGQETQYF.

The chain employs TRBV28 and TRBJ1-2; D not resolved. Trimming removed 6 bases from V and 6 bases from J, with 17 bases in between. CDR1 is MDHEN and CDR2 is SYDVKM in the germline V gene. The CDR3 totals 14 residues. The CDR3 is CASRSTVTGDGYTF. The CDR3 nucleotides read TGTGCCAGCAGGTCGACCGTCACTGGAGATGGCTACACCTTC.

The rearrangement links TRBV6-1 to TRBJ2-2; TRBD2 is a possible D gene (6 bases). V lost 0 bases and J lost 2, with 10 bases in between. From germline, CDR1 is MNHNS and CDR2 SASEGT. The CDR3 has 16 amino acids. CDR3 DNA sequence: TGTGCCAGCAGTGAAGCGATGGGACTTAACACCGGGGAGCTGTTTTTT. It encodes CASSEAMGLNTGELFF.

J is TRBJ2-5 and V is TRBV27, with 7 bases fitting TRBD2. CDR1 is MNHEY and CDR2 is SMNVEV in the germline V gene (reference sequence). V shed 8 bases and J 5 bases; nucleotides not matched to a gene: 11. The CDR3 is made up of 14 amino acids. CDR3 protein: CASHRRGGDETQYF. CDR3 in DNA: TGTGCCAGCCACCGGCGTGGGGGGGACGAGACCCAGTACTTC.

The chain recombines TRBV27 with TRBJ2-7; 8 bases map to TRBD1. Germline CDR1 is MNHEY and CDR2 is SMNVEV (reference sequence). J gave up 5 bases and V 5 bases, and 5 bases lay outside the gene matches. CDR3 length: 13 amino acids. Written as DNA, the CDR3 is TGTGCCAGCAGTCACCTCAGGGGGCACGAGCAGTACTTC. It specifies CASSHLRGHEQYF.

This chain joins TRBV11-2 and TRBJ2-1; 7 bases are shared with TRBD2. Germline CDR1 and CDR2: SGHAT and FQNNGV. V was clipped by 2 bases and J by 0 bases; unmatched bases: 4. The CDR3 sequence is 16 residues long. In nucleotides, the CDR3 is TGTGCCAGCAGCTTACGTGGGAGGGGCTCCTACAATGAGCAGTTCTTC. This codes for CASSLRGRGSYNEQFF. Supplemented by reference TRBV11-2 and TRBJ2-1, the full variable domain reads EAGVAQSPRYKIIEKRQSVAFWCNPISGHATLYWYQQILGQGPKLLIQFQNNGVVDDSQLPKDRFSAERLKGVDSTLKIQPAKLEDSAVYLCASSLRGRGSYNEQFFGPGTRLTVL.

The chain couples TRBV5-1 to TRBJ2-2, with D perhaps TRBD2 (5 bases). CDR1 is SGHRS, CDR2 YFSETQ, per germline. V was shortened by 3 bases and J by 6 bases, with 15 bases between the two germline ends. The CDR3 is 15 amino acids. Here the CDR3 DNA reads TGCGCCAGCAGCTCACAAAGGGTCGGGGCCGGGGAGCTGTTTTTT. As protein: CASSSQRVGAGELFF.

This clone was seen a single time. The J gene is TRBJ2-3, the V gene TRBV27; 8 bases match TRBD1. The CDR3 runs 14 residues. The V gene end was trimmed by 4 bases and the J gene end by 6 bases; junction bases not matched to a gene: 6. Germline V gene lookup returns CDR1 MNHEY and CDR2 SMNVEV (reference sequence). The chain's CDR3 is CASSWTGSTDTQYF. The CDR3 DNA reads TGTGCCAGCAGTTGGACAGGGAGTACGGATACGCAGTATTTT.

The rearrangement joins TRBV7-9 to TRBJ2-2, with D perhaps matching TRBD2 (6 bases). Germline V gene data show CDR1 as SEHNR and CDR2 as FQNEAQ (reference sequence). Trimming removed 1 base at V and 2 bases at J, with 8 bases between. The CDR3 length is 15 residues. The CDR3 is CASSLGLVNTGELFF. CDR3 coding DNA: TGTGCCAGCAGCTTAGGACTAGTAAACACCGGGGAGCTGTTTTTT.

The rearrangement links TRBV4-3 to TRBJ2-1, with TRBD2 as a possible D gene (6 bases). The CDR3 is 15 residues long. V lost 0 bases, J lost 3 bases, and 9 bases lay in between. Germline V gene data show CDR1 as LGHNA and CDR2 as YSLEER. The CDR3 region is CASSQDMRGYNEQFF. The CDR3 nucleotides read TGCGCCAGCAGCCAAGATATGCGGGGCTACAATGAGCAGTTCTTC.

This chain links TRBV12-5 with TRBJ1-1, with 8 bases aligning to TRBD1. This CDR3 comprises 16 residues. Per germline, CDR1 LGHNT and CDR2 FRNRAP. Trimming cost V 4 bases and J 0 bases; bases outside gene matches: 7. CDR3: CASGWTGQEVNTEAFF. The CDR3 coding sequence is TGTGCTAGTGGTTGGACGGGACAGGAGGTGAACACTGAAGCTTTCTTT.

J is TRBJ1-5 and V is TRBV11-2; 8 bases map to TRBD1. The germline gives CDR1 SGHAT, CDR2 FQNNGV. The V and J ends lost 5 bases and 2 bases, in that order; junction bases with no gene match: 5. The CDR3 is 15 residues long. The CDR3: CASSPDRVGNQPQHF. Written as DNA, the CDR3 is TGTGCCAGCAGCCCGGACAGGGTTGGCAATCAGCCCCAGCATTTT. The full variable domain, its missing parts supplied by reference TRBV11-2 and TRBJ1-5, is EAGVAQSPRYKIIEKRQSVAFWCNPISGHATLYWYQQILGQGPKLLIQFQNNGVVDDSQLPKDRFSAERLKGVDSTLKIQPAKLEDSAVYLCASSPDRVGNQPQHFGDGTRLSIL.

CDR3 sequence reads: CAWKSAGAGGYEQYF. For the CDR3, the DNA is TGTGCCTGGAAGTCCGCGGGAGCGGGGGGCTACGAGCAGTACTTC. The rearrangement uses TRBV30 and TRBJ2-7; 9 bases fit TRBD2. Germline-derived CDR1 and CDR2 are GTSNPN and SVGIG (reference sequence). The CDR3 sequence is 15 residues long. J lost 3 bases, V lost 4 bases, and 10 bases had no gene match.

The chain combines TRBV5-1 with TRBJ2-5, with 11 bases fitting TRBD2. The germline V gene has CDR1 SGHRS and CDR2 YFSETQ. After removal of 4 bases from V and 3 bases from J, the junction contained 8 bases not matched to a gene. This CDR3 contains 16 residues. The CDR3 sequence is CASSLMPGLAEETQYF. CDR3 sequence (DNA): TGCGCCAGCAGCCTCATGCCGGGACTAGCGGAAGAGACCCAGTACTTC.

V usage is TRBV2 and J usage is TRBJ1-1, with TRBD1 matching over 8 bases. CDR3 length: 14 amino acids. Germline CDR1 is SNHLY and CDR2 is FYNNEI. Germline trimming cut 1 base from V and 10 bases from J; bases unmatched to any gene: 8. The CDR3 is CASSEEGQGLSAFF. Here the CDR3 DNA reads TGTGCCAGCAGTGAAGAAGGACAGGGACTTTCAGCTTTCTTT.

The chain employs TRBV14 and TRBJ1-4; D not certain. V lost 2 bases to trimming and J lost 0 bases, with 16 bases between them. In germline, CDR1 is SGHDN, CDR2 FVKESK. This CDR3 is 18 amino acids long. Here the CDR3 DNA reads TGTGCCAGCAGCCAAATGACCTATTTTGCGGCAACTAATGAAAAACTGTTTTTT. Translating it yields CASSQMTYFAATNEKLFF.

V gene TRBV19 combines with J gene TRBJ2-7; unclear D gene. The V end was cut by 2 bases, the J end by 5 bases, with 7 bases between. Germline CDR1 and CDR2: LNHDA and SQIVND (reference sequence). CDR3 length: 12 residues. The CDR3, as DNA: TGTGCCAGTAGTATACCCCTCCACGAGCAGTACTTC. This codes for CASSIPLHEQYF.

A few counts support this clone. The rearrangement links TRBV11-3 to TRBJ1-6, with a weak D call TRBD1 (6 bases). Trimming shortened V by 5 bases and J by 0 bases, and 8 bases separated the two germline ends. The germline V gene encodes CDR1 SGHNT and CDR2 YENEEA. The CDR3 is 15 residues long. The CDR3 DNA follows: TGTGCCAGCAGCGTGGACAGCTCCTATAATTCACCCCTCCACTTT. Protein: CASSVDSSYNSPLHF.

The rearrangement links TRBV27 to TRBJ2-7; 14 nucleotides align to TRBD2. Germline V CDR1 and CDR2: MNHEY, SMNVEV (reference sequence). This CDR3 spans 17 amino acids. V lost 5 bases to trimming and J lost 5 bases; unmatched junction nucleotides: 11. Written as DNA, the CDR3 is TGTGCCAGCAGTAAGGGACTAGCGGGAGTTTGGTCAGACGAGCAGTACTTC. It yields the protein CASSKGLAGVWSDEQYF.

This clone occurred once. The rearrangement uses TRBV27 and TRBJ2-1; D is ambiguous. The CDR3 has 12 amino acids. CDR1 is MNHEY and CDR2 is SMNVEV in the germline V gene (reference sequence). The V gene lost 8 bases and the J gene lost 0 bases, with 5 bases spanning the gap. The CDR3 DNA sequence: TGTGCCAGCCGGAGCTCCTACAATGAGCAGTTCTTC. It codes for CASRSSYNEQFF.

The chain couples TRBV6-5 to TRBJ1-4; D is unresolved. The germline CDR1 and CDR2 sequences are MNHEY and SVGAGI. Between the trimmed V and J ends, which lost 5 bases and 6 bases, there was a span of 16 bases. This CDR3 has 15 amino acids. The CDR3 protein is CASSRSEGNHEKLFF. The CDR3 nucleotides read TGTGCCAGCAGTAGATCCGAGGGAAACCATGAAAAACTGTTTTTT.

The CDR3 sequence is CASGETGPQPQHF. For the CDR3, the DNA is TGTGCCAGCGGGGAAACAGGGCCTCAGCCCCAGCATTTT. The V call is TRBV27, the J call TRBJ1-5; tentative D call: TRBD1 (6 bases). There are 13 residues in the CDR3. Germline V gene sequence: CDR1 MNHEY, CDR2 SMNVEV (reference sequence). Trimming took off 8 bases at V and 6 bases at J, with 14 bases between the two ends.

The CDR3 DNA is TGCAGCGTTGAAACCCCTAGGTTGGAAGCTTTCTTT. As protein: CSVETPRLEAFF. The chain links TRBV29-1 to TRBJ1-1; D ambiguous. Trimming left V 2 bases short and J 8 bases short, with 12 bases between. The CDR3 spans 12 residues. Germline lookup yields CDR1 SQVTM and CDR2 ANQGSEA.

This rearrangement joins TRBV5-1 to TRBJ1-2; 7 bases agree with TRBD1. Trimming at V came to 2 bases and at J to 2 bases, leaving 3 bases not matched to a gene. From germline, CDR1 is SGHRS and CDR2 YFSETQ. There are 14 residues in the CDR3. The CDR3 loop reads CASSLLTGNYGYTF. The CDR3 DNA follows: TGCGCCAGCAGCTTACTGACAGGGAACTATGGCTACACCTTC.

This clone occurred once. The chain has TRBV4-2 and TRBJ2-7; 11 nucleotides line up with TRBD1. Losses at the gene ends were 0 bases for V and 6 bases for J; bases not matched to a gene: 10. This CDR3 region has 17 residues. Germline CDR1 LGHNA, CDR2 YNFKEQ. This CDR3 is CASSQEFRDRGFSEQYF. CDR3 nucleotide sequence: TGTGCCAGCAGCCAAGAATTTCGGGACAGGGGGTTCAGCGAGCAGTACTTC.

The CDR3 sequence is CASRPKQGLNSPLHF. CDR3 in DNA: TGTGCCAGCAGACCGAAACAGGGGCTCAATTCACCCCTCCACTTT. The chain recombines TRBV7-9 with TRBJ1-6; 7 bases are a match to TRBD1. This CDR3 is built from 15 residues. Unmatched junction bases numbered 9, after V lost 6 bases and J lost 7 bases. Germline V lookup: CDR1 SEHNR, CDR2 FQNEAQ (reference sequence).